The sequence of this TCR beta chain was determined in a study of T cells after yellow fever vaccination. The overall study: The SMART-Seq v4 Ultra Low Input method served to prepare the low-cell-number fractions.

Study results and caveats: Post-booster reappearance was seen for most primary-vaccination clones (roughly 96% CD4, 80% to 90% CD8). Few clonotypes appeared in both CD4 and CD8 compartments. Secondary responses were weaker yet peaked faster, day 5 versus 15.

MiXCR, applied by TCRdb to the 5' RACE reads, yields one record per CDR3 protein. This sample has 250,000 to 350,000 distinct CDR3 sequences, with roughly 4.3% found just once. The CDR3 totals 16 residues. Trimming took off 0 bases at V and 0 bases at J, with 9 bases between the two ends. Germline V CDR1 and CDR2: MGHRA, YSYEKL. On this clonotype: Its specificity is unknown.

J is TRBJ1-3 and V is TRBV4-1; D unclear. This receptor was taken from a young man who received the YFV17D yellow fever vaccine. The sequencing used PBMCs, collected 15 days after the yellow fever booster vaccination. The CDR3 DNA is TGCGCCAGCAGCCAAGATCCTTGGAGCTCTGGAAACACCATATATTTT. Translation: CASSQDPWSSGNTIYF.